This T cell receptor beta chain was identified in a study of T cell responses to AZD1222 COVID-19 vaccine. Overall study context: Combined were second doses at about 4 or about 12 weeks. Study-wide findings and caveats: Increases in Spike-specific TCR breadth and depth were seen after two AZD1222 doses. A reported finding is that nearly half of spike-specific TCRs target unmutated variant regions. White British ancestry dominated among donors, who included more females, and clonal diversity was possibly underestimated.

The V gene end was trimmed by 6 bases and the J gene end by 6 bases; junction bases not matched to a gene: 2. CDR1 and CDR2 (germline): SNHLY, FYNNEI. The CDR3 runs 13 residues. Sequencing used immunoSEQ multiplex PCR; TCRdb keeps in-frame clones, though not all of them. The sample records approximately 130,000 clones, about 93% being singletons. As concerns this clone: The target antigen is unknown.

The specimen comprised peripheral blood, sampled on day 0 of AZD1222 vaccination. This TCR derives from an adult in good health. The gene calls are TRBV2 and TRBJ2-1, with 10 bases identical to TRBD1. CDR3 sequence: CASRWTGGNEQFF. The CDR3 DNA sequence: TGTGCCAGCAGGTGGACAGGGGGCAATGAGCAGTTCTTC.